This section outlines one T cell receptor beta chain sequence together with its context. Its binding antigen is unknown. Per-base qualities were not stored, and no clone one base away is much larger. TCRbeta CDR3 regions were amplified from genomic DNA by means of the immunoSEQ Assay, a bias-controlled multiplex PCR. The authors' analysis ran thus. Nucleated cell counts per sample were estimated from amplification of reference gene primers within the assay. To quantify the absolute abundance of each unique TCRbeta CDR3 rearrangement, sequence reads were collapsed and filtered. For each sample, productive Simpson clonality was calculated as the square root of Simpson's diversity index over productive rearrangements. The immuneACCESS repertoire file appears here via TCRdb, limited to in-frame rearrangements. These files lack a portion of the clones; in checked studies, under half of the deficit traces to unresolved V genes, and the cause of the others is not known. Clonal size and the V and J genes are those of that table, whereas D and trimming came from the DNA. The sample table records about 47,000 clones; roughly 88% of these occur just once. The ten biggest clones cover 3% to 3.5% of the sample.

The collaborating institutions used their own protocols to collect whole blood in K2EDTA tubes. For TCRbeta analysis, collaborators shipped samples as frozen whole blood, isolated PBMCs, or DNA extracted from either of those sample types. The germline V gene encodes CDR1 MNHNS and CDR2 SASEGT. Measured from the cysteine to the phenylalanine, the CDR3 is 17 residues long. Here the CDR3 DNA is all that survives: 51 bases in frame from base 1. The junction carries 16 bases between V and J, which are trimmed by 0 bases and 2 bases respectively. The data are from a study of blood T cell repertoires in COVID-19 (dated by TCRdb to 2018 to 2021). A note on the overall study: Collaborator samples came from the United States, Italy and Spain and covered acute and convalescent phases of COVID-19. Nearly every sample came with metadata listing a de-identified subject ID, COVID-19 status, age in years and sex. The prospective study material was composed of cDNA or gDNA derived from T cells, B-cell-depleted T cells, or PBMCs. The repertoires were released in a freely available public database intended as a resource for research on the immune response to SARS-CoV-2. Subjects who had been exposed to COVID-19, were actively infected with it, or had recovered from it provided the deeply sampled blood TCRbeta repertoires that made up the dataset. Samples were obtained from the ongoing ImmuneRACE study (first 160 participants) and from about 1,300 subjects provided by 6 global collaborators. Where available, HLA class I and class II types were obtained from metadata supplied by the sample provider rather than from assay-based typing.

The research as a whole found: Clinical and demographic metadata were provided uncurated, with the amount varying by source and participant.

The sequence joins TRBV6-1 to TRBJ2-5; TRBD1 is perhaps the D gene, given 5 matching bases. The TCR sequence derives from a man aged 50-60 years with active COVID-19. Specimen: peripheral blood. The DNA is TGTGCCAGCAGTGAAGCGCTTCAGGGCAGCTTTCAAGAGACCCAGTACTTC. Its protein product is CASSEALQGSFQETQYF.